The rows below give T cell receptor beta chains drawn from one sample of a study of monozygotic twins with cystic fibrosis. Profiling relied on immunoSEQ multiplex PCR, and the TCRdb table lists in-frame clones only, not all of them. The sample records about 20,000 clones, under 95% being singletons. Sequences were obtained from blood. Receptor source: a girl aged 2-10 years with cystic fibrosis. Each CDR3 is given with its conserved first and last residue. The D gene is left open where the match is weak. Expanded clones get a size class; other rows say once, few or many, or leave the size out.

size,V,J,D,DNA,CDR3
NA,TRBV28,TRBJ2-7,NA,TGTGCCAGCAGTTCGCCGGGACATACCTACGAGCAGTACTTC,CASSSPGHTYEQYF
NA,TRBV4-2,TRBJ2-7,TRBD2,TGTGCCAGCAGCCAAGAGACTAGCGGGAGGGGGTACGAGCAGTACTTC,CASSQETSGRGYEQYF
NA,TRBV27,TRBJ1-5,NA,TGTGCCAGCAGTCCATACAGGGTGGGCCAGCCCCAGCATTTT,CASSPYRVGQPQHF
once,TRBV7-2,TRBJ2-7,NA,TGTGCCAGCAGCTGGACCCACGGGGGAAGCTCCTACGAGCAGTACTTC,CASSWTHGGSSYEQYF
once,TRBV7-3,TRBJ1-1,TRBD1,TGTGCCAGCAGCCTAATGGGAGGCAGGGGGGCTGAAGCTTTCTTT,CASSLMGGRGAEAFF
NA,TRBV7-9,TRBJ2-1,TRBD2,TGTGCCAGCAGCCCTAGCGGGAGCTCCTACAATGAGCAGTTCTTC,CASSPSGSSYNEQFF
NA,TRBV7-9,TRBJ2-2,TRBD1,TGTGCCAGCAGGCCGGGACAGGGTAGCACCGGGGAGCTGTTTTTT,CASRPGQGSTGELFF
NA,TRBV30,TRBJ1-1,NA,TGTGCCTGGAGTCCCCAGATGAACACTGAAGCTTTCTTT,CAWSPQMNTEAFF
NA,TRBV13,TRBJ2-1,NA,TGTGCCAGCAGCTTATGGGAGGATGAGCAGTTCTTC,CASSLWEDEQFF
NA,TRBV30,TRBJ2-1,NA,TGTGCCTGGAGTAAGCGTCTCAGCCAGAATGAGCAGTTCTTC,CAWSKRLSQNEQFF
NA,TRBV7-3,TRBJ2-1,TRBD2,TGTGCCAGCAGCCGAACTAGCGGGGCCCTCGATGAGCAGTTCTTC,CASSRTSGALDEQFF
NA,TRBV7-9,TRBJ1-2,NA,TGTGCCAGCAGCCGAGGAAGGGAATTTCTGAGCTATGGCTACACCTTC,CASSRGREFLSYGYTF
NA,TRBV6-9,TRBJ2-3,TRBD2,TGTGCCAGCAGCTCAAGCGGGAGGGCCGTAGATACGCAGTATTTT,CASSSSGRAVDTQYF
NA,TRBV30,TRBJ1-6,NA,TGTGCCTGGAGTACCATTCCGGGGGGTTCGGATAATTCACCCCTCCACTTT,CAWSTIPGGSDNSPLHF
NA,TRBV5-1,TRBJ1-2,NA,TGCGCCAGCAGCTTCGACAGTTCCTATGGCTACACCTTC,CASSFDSSYGYTF
NA,TRBV5-6,TRBJ1-1,TRBD1,TGTGCCAGCAGCTTCCAATGGGACAGGGGAACTGAAGCTTTCTTT,CASSFQWDRGTEAFF